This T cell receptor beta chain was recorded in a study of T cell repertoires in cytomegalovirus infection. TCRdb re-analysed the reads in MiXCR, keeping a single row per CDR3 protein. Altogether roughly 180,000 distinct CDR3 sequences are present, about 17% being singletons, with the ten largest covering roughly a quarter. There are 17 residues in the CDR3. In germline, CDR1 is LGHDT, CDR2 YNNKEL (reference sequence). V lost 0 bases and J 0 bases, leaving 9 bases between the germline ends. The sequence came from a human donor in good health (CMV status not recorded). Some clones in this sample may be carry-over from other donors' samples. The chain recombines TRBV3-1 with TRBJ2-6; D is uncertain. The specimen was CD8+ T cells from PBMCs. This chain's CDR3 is CASSQEVPHSGANVLTF. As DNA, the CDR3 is TGTGCCAGCAGCCAAGAAGTGCCACACTCTGGGGCCAACGTCCTGACTTTC.